This TCR beta chain was sequenced during a study of blood T cells in healthy people across ages. Healthy Russian Caucasian donors spanned ages about 6 to 100 years. In germline, CDR1 is ENHRY, CDR2 SYGVKD. Trimming took 8 bases from V and 3 from J, leaving 10 bases between them. The CDR3 covers 12 residues. Combining a sample-barcoded 5' primer with a J-beta primer mix, a second PCR ran for roughly 7 to 12 cycles. A template-switch adaptor containing 12 random nucleotides labeled each cDNA molecule. TCRdb recomputed calls from the 5' RACE reads with MiXCR, one row per CDR3 protein. The sample contains 790,000 or so distinct CDR3 sequences, 45% to 70% of which appear only once.

The chain couples TRBV10-3 to TRBJ1-2, with D maybe TRBD1 (5 bases). The sample taken for sequencing was blood. The sequence derives from a man aged 40-49 years in good health. CDR3 sequence: CAIGRGDYGYTF. The DNA of the CDR3 is TGTGCCATCGGTCGGGGGGACTATGGCTACACCTTC.